This TCR beta chain was retrieved from a study of blood T cells in healthy people across ages. Study observations and caveats: When set beside aged donors, long-lived donors presented more naive CD4+ cells and higher diversity.

A note on this clonotype: Its antigen is unidentified.

V lost 0 bases, J lost 6 bases, and 3 bases stayed unmatched. Germline V gene data show CDR1 as DFQATT and CDR2 as SNEGSKA (reference sequence). The CDR3 sequence is 14 residues long. Alongside a J-beta primer mix, a sample-barcoded 5' primer served in a second PCR lasting 7 to 11 cycles. Template switching added a 12-random-nucleotide identifier to every cDNA molecule. TCRdb re-derived calls from the 5' RACE reads in MiXCR, one entry per CDR3 protein. This sample has more than 1,000,000 distinct CDR3 sequences, with approximately 25% found just once. These same data were also listed under a study on T cells of mothers and their children. From that paper: When mothers and children were related, their normalized repertoire overlap, which was always slightly higher, did not differ significantly from that of unrelated pairs.

The sequenced sample was blood. The receptor was derived from a girl aged 2 to 9 in good health. The rearrangement uses TRBV20-1 and TRBJ2-5, with 11 bases aligning to TRBD2. The CDR3 region has the DNA TGCAGTGCTAGAGATCTAGCGGGAGGACAGACCCAGTACTTC. Its translation is CSARDLAGGQTQYF.